These 2 T cell receptor beta chains were sequenced from one sample in a study of CD8 T cells in ankylosing spondylitis. No antigens are known for them. From the 5' RACE reads, TCRdb called clonotypes with MiXCR, one entry per CDR3 protein. The table lists about 800,000 distinct CDR3 sequences, approximately 12% of them singletons. Study observations and caveats: What seemed typical of ankylosing spondylitis blood was a TCR beta motif built from roughly eight highly homologous variants.

The sequencing sample was made of blood, either unsorted or a sorted T cell fraction (not recorded which). The receptors stem from a male donor with ankylosing spondylitis.

The V gene is TRBV10-3, the J gene TRBJ1-6, with D possibly being TRBD1 (6 bases). Germline values: CDR1 ENHRY, CDR2 SYGVKD. Between the trimmed V and J ends, which lost 0 bases and 10 bases, there was a span of 13 bases. This CDR3 has 15 amino acids. Here the CDR3 reads CAISESSGEESPLHF. The CDR3 DNA is TGTGCCATCAGTGAGTCATCAGGGGAGGAATCACCCCTCCACTTT.

This clonotype has just a few counts. The rearrangement uses TRBV4-1 and TRBJ1-2; D perhaps matches TRBD1 (5 bases). CDR3 size: 12 residues. The germline CDR1 and CDR2 sequences are MGHRA and YSYEKL. Trimming cost V 1 base and J 10 bases, with 10 bases left between them. CDR3 sequence: CASSQGGGYYTF. In nucleotides, the CDR3 is TGCGCCAGCAGCCAAGGCGGGGGATACTACACCTTC.